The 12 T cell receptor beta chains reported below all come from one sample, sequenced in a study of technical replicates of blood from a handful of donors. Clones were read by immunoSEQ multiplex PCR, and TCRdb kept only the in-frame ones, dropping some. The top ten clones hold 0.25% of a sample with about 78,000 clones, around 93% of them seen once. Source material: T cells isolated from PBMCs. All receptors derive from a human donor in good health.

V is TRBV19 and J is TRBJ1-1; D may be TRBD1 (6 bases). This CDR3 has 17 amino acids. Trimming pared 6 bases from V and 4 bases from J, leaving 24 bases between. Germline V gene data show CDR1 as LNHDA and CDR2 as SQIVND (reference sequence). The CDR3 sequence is CASRRGSNRVGRTEAFF. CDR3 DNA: TGTGCCAGTAGACGTGGGAGCAACAGGGTCGGGCGCACTGAAGCTTTCTTT.

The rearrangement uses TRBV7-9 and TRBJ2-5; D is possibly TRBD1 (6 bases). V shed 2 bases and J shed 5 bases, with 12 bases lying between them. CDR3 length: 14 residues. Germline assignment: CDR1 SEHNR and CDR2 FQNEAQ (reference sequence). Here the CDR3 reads CASSLWGRGETQYF. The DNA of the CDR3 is TGTGCCAGCAGCTTATGGGGGCGCGGGGAGACCCAGTACTTC.

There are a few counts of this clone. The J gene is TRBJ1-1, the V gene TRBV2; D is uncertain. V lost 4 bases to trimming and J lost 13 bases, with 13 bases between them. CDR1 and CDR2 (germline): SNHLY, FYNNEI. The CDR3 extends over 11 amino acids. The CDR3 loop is CASSAGYVGFF. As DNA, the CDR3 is TGTGCCAGCAGTGCGGGTTATGTCGGTTTCTTT.

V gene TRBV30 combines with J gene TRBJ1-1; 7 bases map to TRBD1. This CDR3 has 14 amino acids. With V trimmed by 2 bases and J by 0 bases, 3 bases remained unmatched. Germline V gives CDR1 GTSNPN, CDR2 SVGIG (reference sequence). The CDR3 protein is CAWSMDRMNTEAFF. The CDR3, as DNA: TGTGCCTGGAGTATGGACAGGATGAACACTGAAGCTTTCTTT.

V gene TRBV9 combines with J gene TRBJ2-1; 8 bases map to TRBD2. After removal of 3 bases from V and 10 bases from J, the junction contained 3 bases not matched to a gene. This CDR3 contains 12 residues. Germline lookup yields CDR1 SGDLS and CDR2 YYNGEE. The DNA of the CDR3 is TGTGCCAGCAGCGGTAGCGGGGCAGAGCAGTTCTTC. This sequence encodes CASSGSGAEQFF. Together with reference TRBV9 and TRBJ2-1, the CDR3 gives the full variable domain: DSGVTQTPKHLITATGQRVTLRCSPRSGDLSVYWYQQSLDQGLQFLIQYYNGEERAKGNILERFSAQQFPDLHSELNLSSLELGDSALYFCASSGSGAEQFFGPGTRLTVL.

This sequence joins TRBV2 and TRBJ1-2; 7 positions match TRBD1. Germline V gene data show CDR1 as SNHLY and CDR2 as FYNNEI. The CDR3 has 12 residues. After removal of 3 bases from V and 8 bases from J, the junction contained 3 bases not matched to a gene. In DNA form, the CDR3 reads TGTGCCAGCAGTGATGACAGGGTAGGCTACACCTTC. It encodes CASSDDRVGYTF.

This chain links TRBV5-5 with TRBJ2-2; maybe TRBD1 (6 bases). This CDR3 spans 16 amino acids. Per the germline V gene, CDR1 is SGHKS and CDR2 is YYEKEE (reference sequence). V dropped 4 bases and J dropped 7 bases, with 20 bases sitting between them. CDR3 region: CASSGSGARSVGELFF. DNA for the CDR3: TGTGCCAGCAGCGGGTCAGGGGCGCGATCCGTCGGGGAGCTGTTTTTT. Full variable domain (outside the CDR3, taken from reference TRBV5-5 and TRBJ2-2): DAGVTQSPTHLIKTRGQQVTLRCSPISGHKSVSWYQQVLGQGPQFIFQYYEKEERGRGNFPDRFSARQFPNYSSELNVNALLLGDSALYLCASSGSGARSVGELFFGEGSRLTVL.

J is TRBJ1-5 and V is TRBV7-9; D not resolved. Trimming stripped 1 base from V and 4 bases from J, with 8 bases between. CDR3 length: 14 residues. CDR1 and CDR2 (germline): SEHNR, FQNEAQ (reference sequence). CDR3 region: CASSLDRRNQPQHF. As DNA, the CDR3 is TGTGCCAGCAGCTTAGATAGGCGGAATCAGCCCCAGCATTTT. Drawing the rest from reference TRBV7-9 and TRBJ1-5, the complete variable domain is DTGVSQNPRHKITKRGQNVTFRCDPISEHNRLYWYRQTLGQGPEFLTYFQNEAQLEKSRLLSDRFSAERPKGSFSTLEIQRTEQGDSAMYLCASSLDRRNQPQHFGDGTRLSIL.

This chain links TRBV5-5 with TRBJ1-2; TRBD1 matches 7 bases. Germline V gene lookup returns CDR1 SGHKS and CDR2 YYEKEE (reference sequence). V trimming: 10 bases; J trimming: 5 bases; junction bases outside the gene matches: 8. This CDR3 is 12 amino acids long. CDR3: CAERQGVYGYTF. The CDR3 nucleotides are TGTGCCGAGAGACAGGGTGTTTATGGCTACACCTTC.

The chain's CDR3 is CAWSVRVTRSTDTQYF. DNA for the CDR3: TGTGCCTGGAGTGTACGGGTCACCCGAAGCACAGATACGCAGTATTTT. This chain uses TRBV30 with TRBJ2-3; no clear D. Germline values: CDR1 GTSNPN, CDR2 SVGIG (reference sequence). This CDR3 contains 16 residues. The V gene lost 0 bases and the J gene lost 0 bases, with 13 bases spanning the gap. Using reference TRBV30 and TRBJ2-3 for the parts outside the CDR3, the full variable domain is SQTIHQWPATLVQPVGSPLSLECTVEGTSNPNLYWYRQAAGRGLQLLFYSVGIGQISSEVPQNLSASRPQDRQFILSSKKLLLSDSGFYLCAWSVRVTRSTDTQYFGPGTRLTVL.

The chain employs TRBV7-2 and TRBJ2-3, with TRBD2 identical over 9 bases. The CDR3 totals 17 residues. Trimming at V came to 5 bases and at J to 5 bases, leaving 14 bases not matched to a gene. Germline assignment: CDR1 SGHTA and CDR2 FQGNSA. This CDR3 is CASSKRGGGATLDTQYF. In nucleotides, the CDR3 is TGTGCCAGCAGCAAAAGGGGCGGGGGGGCTACTCTAGATACGCAGTATTTT.

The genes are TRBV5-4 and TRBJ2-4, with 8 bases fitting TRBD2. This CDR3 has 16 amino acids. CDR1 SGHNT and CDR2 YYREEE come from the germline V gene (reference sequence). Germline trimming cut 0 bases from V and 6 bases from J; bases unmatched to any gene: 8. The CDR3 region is CASSLGGGGSGNIQYF. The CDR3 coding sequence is TGTGCCAGCAGCTTGGGTGGCGGGGGGTCAGGAAACATTCAGTACTTC.